This T cell receptor beta chain was identified in a study of shared clonotypes between healthy human individuals. Study-level findings and limits: Although depth was large, rarefaction showed that sequencing of the sorted subsets was incomplete.

Worth noting for this clone: The antigen is undetermined.

Assay: immunoSEQ multiplex PCR; the TCRdb copy retains only in-frame clones and omits some. Among nearly 1 million clones, more than 75% were seen once, and the ten largest hold around 1.5%. V lost 4 bases and J lost 4; bases outside the gene matches: 6. CDR1 is SGHRS, CDR2 YFSETQ, per germline. The CDR3 totals 14 residues. This TCR derives from a man between 18 and 35 years old in good health. The rearrangement links TRBV5-1 to TRBJ2-3; 7 bases match TRBD2. Sequencing input: memory CD4+ T cells sorted from blood. Subset: CD45RA-negative fraction. The CDR3 DNA sequence: TGCGCCAGCAGCCTACGAAGCGGGGCAGATACGCAGTATTTT. It yields the protein CASSLRSGADTQYF.